The rows below give T cell receptor beta chains drawn from one sample of a study of T cells expressing NK-cell markers. Using the 5' RACE reads, TCRdb records one entry per CDR3 protein without DNA. This sample's table has roughly 120,000 distinct CDR3 sequences. Material: blood T cells: a sorted CD56 or NKG2C T cell subset, CD4+ or CD8+ T cells, or bulk PBMC T cells (not recorded which). Source of these receptors: a woman aged 18-69 years in good health. CDR3s include the opening cysteine and the closing phenylalanine or tryptophan.

v_call	j_call	cdr3_length	cdr3_aa
TRBV28	TRBJ2-7	16	CASRAALSGGYWEQYF
TRBV28	TRBJ2-2	16	CASSLVAGEDTGELFF
TRBV21-1	TRBJ2-3	18	CASSKGWERGDPSDTQYF
TRBV12-3/TRBV12-4	TRBJ2-4	14	CASSPTSSLNIQYF
TRBV28	TRBJ2-5	15	CASSPTGLDKETQYF
TRBV14	TRBJ2-1	12	CASSRRNNEQFF
TRBV6-2/TRBV6-3	TRBJ2-1	15	CASSFSPHAYNEQFF
TRBV2	TRBJ2-3	13	CASQDFSTDTQYF
TRBV28	TRBJ1-6	15	CASSFVYGDNSPLHF
TRBV10-3	TRBJ2-7	12	CAIREDFNEQYF
TRBV9	TRBJ1-1	12	CASSPGTGEAFF
TRBV7-8	TRBJ1-4	14	CASSLPGVKEKLFF
TRBV20-1	TRBJ1-5	13	CSARRDSNQPQHF
TRBV6-5	TRBJ2-2	11	CASRSTGELFF
TRBV6-2/TRBV6-3	TRBJ2-6	14	CASSSGGGANVLTF
TRBV9	TRBJ2-7	16	CASSVEVGGKWGEQYF
TRBV12-3/TRBV12-4	TRBJ1-2	16	CASSHMGDRVGDGYTF
TRBV29-1	TRBJ2-7	15	CSVQGYRDRGAEQYF
TRBV20-1	TRBJ1-5	15	CSADDRQGAGQPQHF
TRBV7-9	TRBJ2-7	12	CASSFLSPEQYF
TRBV27	TRBJ2-1	13	CASIGVNYNEQFF
TRBV4-2	TRBJ2-5	14	CASSHLLAGETQYF
TRBV28	TRBJ1-4	15	CASRIRGSANEKLFF
TRBV14	TRBJ2-7	13	CASSRRGAYEQYF
TRBV29-1	TRBJ2-7	12	CSVGIAGVEQYF
TRBV30	TRBJ2-7	16	CAWSPVGQGVPYEQYF
TRBV7-2	TRBJ2-7	13	CASTTITLSEQYF
TRBV11-2	TRBJ2-5	16	CASSLDLDRAKGTQYF
TRBV19	TRBJ2-1	17	CASSIGEGGPPGDEQFF
TRBV29-1	TRBJ1-2	11	CSVVGTGGYTF
TRBV30	TRBJ1-2	12	CAWSVTGEGYTF
TRBV14	TRBJ2-1	12	CASSHGYNEQFF
TRBV5-6	TRBJ2-6	18	CASSLKLAGENGANVLTF
TRBV2	TRBJ2-7	15	CASSGGLAGDYEQYF
TRBV10-3	TRBJ2-3	15	CAISGERDGTDTQYF
TRBV20-1	TRBJ2-7	17	CSASLGDQVWNTYEQYF
TRBV20-1	TRBJ2-7	13	CSTGLAGIYEQYF